Below are 20 T cell receptor beta chains sequenced from a single sample in a study of blood T cell repertoires in COVID-19 (dated by TCRdb to about 2020). Receptors were amplified or captured by the immunoSEQ multiplex PCR assay. TCRdb stores this immuneACCESS table with in-frame sequences only. Part of the clones is absent; in the studies checked, under half of the shortfall reflects unresolved V genes, and no reason is known for the rest. Present in this sample are 400,000 to 500,000 clones, roughly 88% of which were seen just once. The ten largest clones add up to around 1.4% of the sample. The specimen sequenced was peripheral blood. The receptors were sampled from a woman in her twenties or thirties with active or convalescent COVID-19.

The chain carries TRBV19 and TRBJ1-2; D is perhaps TRBD1 (6 bases). CDR1 and CDR2 from the germline V gene are LNHDA and SQIVND (reference sequence). The CDR3 extends over 14 amino acids. V dropped 5 bases and J dropped 0 bases, with 10 bases sitting between them. In nucleotides, the CDR3 is TGTGCCAGTAGTGCCGGGACAACTAACTATGGCTACACCTTC. Protein sequence: CASSAGTTNYGYTF.

This chain joins TRBV3-1 (or the pseudogene TRBV3-2) and TRBJ1-2; 8 bases are a match to TRBD1. Germline trimming cut 2 bases from V and 8 bases from J; bases unmatched to any gene: 4. Germline-derived CDR1 and CDR2 are LGHDT and YNNKEL (reference sequence). CDR3 size: 13 residues. The CDR3 coding sequence is TGTGCCAGCAGCCAATGGACAGGGTTGGGCTACACCTTC. The encoded protein is CASSQWTGLGYTF.

The chain recombines TRBV7-8 with TRBJ1-3; weak D call: TRBD1 (6 bases). V lost 1 base and J lost 0, with 13 bases in between. CDR1 is SGHVS, CDR2 FQNEAQ, per germline. There are 17 residues in the CDR3. Here the CDR3 DNA reads TGTGCCAGCAGCTTAGAAAGGACAGTCTTCTCTGGAAACACCATATATTTT. It yields the protein CASSLERTVFSGNTIYF.

This sequence joins TRBV18 and TRBJ2-1; the D gene is possibly TRBD2 (6 bases). V dropped 2 bases and J dropped 10 bases, with 18 bases sitting between them. The CDR3 consists of 15 residues. The germline V gene encodes CDR1 KGHSH and CDR2 LQKENI. CDR3 sequence: CASSPSGLLFGEQFF. CDR3 bases: TGTGCCAGCTCACCATCGGGACTCCTCTTCGGAGAGCAGTTCTTC.

The V and J genes are TRBV15 and TRBJ1-1; D is possibly TRBD1 (5 bases). V was cut by 7 bases and J by 3 bases, with 15 bases left in between. This CDR3 region has 14 residues. The germline V gene has CDR1 LNHNV and CDR2 YYDKDF (reference sequence). CDR3 sequence: CATTPSGDYTEAFF. The CDR3 DNA reads as TGTGCCACCACCCCATCGGGGGATTACACTGAAGCTTTCTTT.

The chain links TRBV4-1 to TRBJ1-2; 9 bases are shared with TRBD1. The CDR3 runs 15 residues. The V gene end was trimmed by 4 bases and the J gene end by 3 bases; junction bases not matched to a gene: 6. Germline V gives CDR1 MGHRA, CDR2 YSYEKL. The CDR3 reads CASSRGDRADYGYTF. The CDR3 DNA reads as TGCGCCAGCAGCCGGGGGGACAGGGCCGACTATGGCTACACCTTC.

This clone came up once. The gene calls are TRBV19 and TRBJ1-2, with TRBD1 identical over 8 bases. V shed 4 bases and J 7 bases; nucleotides not matched to a gene: 5. Germline V lookup: CDR1 LNHDA, CDR2 SQIVND (reference sequence). This CDR3 contains 13 residues. CDR3 sequence: CASSNSGGSGYTF. In DNA, the CDR3 is TGTGCCAGTAGTAACTCAGGGGGCAGTGGCTACACCTTC.

The chain uses TRBV7-9 and TRBJ2-3; 9 nucleotides match TRBD2. Germline CDR1 reads SEHNR; CDR2 reads FQNEAQ (reference sequence). With V trimmed by 5 bases and J by 0 bases, 3 bases remained unmatched. The CDR3 extends over 15 amino acids. The CDR3 nucleotides are TGTGCCAGCAGCCTACTAGCGGGCAGCACAGATACGCAGTATTTT. Translated: CASSLLAGSTDTQYF.

This chain uses TRBV19 with TRBJ2-3, with 12 bases that match TRBD2. This CDR3 has 21 amino acids. With 11 bases clipped from V and 0 bases from J, the junction kept 24 bases outside the gene matches. The germline CDR1 and CDR2 sequences are LNHDA and SQIVND (reference sequence). The CDR3 region has the DNA TGTGCCCTAAACCCACCCCGACTAGCGGGGGTACCGAACCTTAGCACAGATACGCAGTATTTT. Translation gives CALNPPRLAGVPNLSTDTQYF.

This clone is a singleton in its sample. The V gene is TRBV11-3, the J gene TRBJ2-2, with D perhaps matching TRBD2 (6 bases). The CDR3 covers 13 residues. V was clipped by 5 bases and J by 6 bases, with 10 bases between them. Germline CDR1 is SGHNT and CDR2 is YENEEA. The CDR3 coding sequence is TGTGCCAGCAGCGTTAGCGGTCCCGGGGAGCTGTTTTTT. This gives the protein CASSVSGPGELFF.

The chain couples TRBV19 to TRBJ2-5; 7 bases map to TRBD2. Germline V gene lookup returns CDR1 LNHDA and CDR2 SQIVND (reference sequence). J was trimmed by 4 bases and V by 5 bases; bases with no gene match: 7. The length of the CDR3 is 14 residues. The CDR3 loop reads CASSSGGSGETQYF. The CDR3 DNA is TGTGCCAGTAGTTCGGGGGGTAGCGGAGAGACCCAGTACTTC. The complete variable domain, with remaining parts taken from reference TRBV19 and TRBJ2-5, reads DGGITQSPKYLFRKEGQNVTLSCEQNLNHDAMYWYRQDPGQGLRLIYYSQIVNDFQKGDIAEGYSVSREKKESFPLTVTSAQKNPTAFYLCASSSGGSGETQYFGPGTRLLVL.

V usage is TRBV10-3 and J usage is TRBJ2-1; TRBD2 aligns across 10 bases. The CDR3 runs to 15 residues. J lost 6 bases, V lost 8 bases, and 10 bases had no gene match. CDR1 ENHRY and CDR2 SYGVKD come from the germline V gene. The CDR3 DNA follows: TGTGCCATCGAGCGGGAGGGCCTTCATAGCAATGAGCAGTTCTTC. Amino acid sequence: CAIEREGLHSNEQFF.

The chain combines TRBV5-4 with TRBJ2-7; 13 nucleotides match TRBD2. Looked up from germline, CDR1 is SGHNT and CDR2 is YYREEE (reference sequence). The CDR3 covers 17 residues. Trimming at V came to 2 bases and at J to 3 bases, leaving 8 bases not matched to a gene. CDR3 region: CASSFRLAGGSYYEQYF. As DNA, the CDR3 is TGTGCCAGCAGCTTCAGACTAGCGGGAGGCTCTTACTACGAGCAGTACTTC.

This chain connects TRBV27 to TRBJ1-2; 11 positions agree with TRBD1. The trim removed 3 bases at V and 7 bases at J, leaving 7 bases unmatched. The length of the CDR3 is 15 residues. Germline CDR1 is MNHEY and CDR2 is SMNVEV (reference sequence). The DNA of the CDR3 is TGTGCCAGCAGTTTTTCCACCGGGACAGGGGGTGGCTACACCTTC. This translates into CASSFSTGTGGGYTF.

This chain uses TRBV2 with TRBJ2-7; no definite D call. The CDR3 is made up of 12 amino acids. The V gene lost 4 bases and the J gene lost 2 bases, with 6 bases spanning the gap. The germline V gene encodes CDR1 SNHLY and CDR2 FYNNEI. The CDR3 loop reads CASSARAYEQYF. CDR3 nucleotide sequence: TGTGCCAGCAGTGCCCGGGCCTACGAGCAGTACTTC. The whole variable domain, remainder taken from reference TRBV2 and TRBJ2-7, is EPEVTQTPSHQVTQMGQEVILRCVPISNHLYFYWYRQILGQKVEFLVSFYNNEISEKSEIFDDQFSVERPDGSNFTLKIRSTKLEDSAMYFCASSARAYEQYFGPGTRLTVT.

The chain combines TRBV30 with TRBJ1-2; possible D gene TRBD1, 6 bases. Trimming shortened V by 7 bases and J by 7 bases, and 13 bases separated the two germline ends. Germline V lookup: CDR1 GTSNPN, CDR2 SVGIG (reference sequence). The length of the CDR3 is 11 residues. In DNA form, the CDR3 reads TGTGCCTACGACAGGCAAGGTGGCTACACCTTC. It codes for CAYDRQGGYTF.

The sample holds a few counts of this clone. This CDR3 reads CASRGDAGIDEQFF. CDR3 DNA sequence: TGTGCCAGCAGAGGGGATGCGGGGATTGATGAGCAGTTCTTC. This chain links TRBV2 with TRBJ2-1; D perhaps matches TRBD2 (6 bases). The CDR3 has 14 amino acids. V lost 6 bases and J lost 8, with 17 bases in between. CDR1 and CDR2 from the germline V gene are SNHLY and FYNNEI.

V is TRBV25-1 and J is TRBJ1-1; 9 nucleotides line up with TRBD1. J lost 11 bases, V lost 0 bases, and 7 bases had no gene match. This CDR3 is 14 amino acids long. Looked up from germline, CDR1 is MGHDK and CDR2 is SYGVNS. The CDR3 nucleotides read TGTGCCAGCAGTGAATACCCCTCGGACAGGGGCGCTTTCTTT. Translated, it gives CASSEYPSDRGAFF.

V is TRBV6-2 or TRBV6-3 and J is TRBJ2-7, with 10 bases matching TRBD2. Germline CDR1 and CDR2: MNHEY and SVGEGT. Losses at the gene ends were 4 bases for V and 4 bases for J; bases not matched to a gene: 4. The CDR3 has 14 residues. The CDR3 loop reads CASSFTTSGYEQYF. The CDR3 bases are TGTGCCAGCAGTTTCACGACTAGCGGGTACGAGCAGTACTTC.

The genes are TRBV3-1 (or the pseudogene TRBV3-2) and TRBJ2-2; a possible D gene is TRBD2 (6 bases). CDR1 and CDR2 (germline): LGHDT, YNNKEL (reference sequence). This CDR3 is built from 19 residues. The V end lost 1 base, the J end lost 0 bases, and 18 bases lay between the germline ends. Written as DNA, the CDR3 is TGTGCCAGCAGCCAAGTCATTGGACTTAGCGGAACGAACACCGGGGAGCTGTTTTTT. Translating gives CASSQVIGLSGTNTGELFF.